This paragraph reports one TCR beta chain. The people who gave samples were healthy Caucasians from Russia, aged roughly 6 to 95. Then a second PCR, running roughly 7 to 11 cycles, was carried out with a sample-barcoded 5' primer and a J-beta primer mix. TCRdb analysed the 5' RACE reads with MiXCR anew, one entry per CDR3 protein. The data hold about 640,000 distinct CDR3 sequences, with about 54% observed a single time. This entry comes from a study of blood T cells in healthy people across ages. V was trimmed by 6 bases and J by 7 bases, leaving 13 bases between them. The CDR3 totals 14 residues. Looked up from germline, CDR1 is MNHEY and CDR2 is SVGAGI.

This clonotype was obtained from a man aged 60 to 69 in good health. Material: blood. This chain connects TRBV6-5 to TRBJ1-6; a possible D gene is TRBD1 (6 bases). The CDR3 sequence: CASRRQGLNSPLHF. The CDR3, as DNA: TGTGCCAGCAGGAGGCAGGGGCTAAATTCACCCCTCCACTTT.